The entry below gives a single TCR beta chain sequence along with its context. Its target is not known. The record originates from a study of graft-versus-host responses after intestinal transplantation. The wider study: Recipients underwent multivisceral, liver-intestinal, or isolated intestinal transplants. Recipients uniformly received anti-thymocyte globulin induction, followed by tacrolimus and steroids for approximately 3 years.

Whole-study findings and limits: Across patients carrying graft-donor T cell macrochimerism, allografts held high graft-versus-host to host-versus-graft clonal ratios. GvH clone levels peaked in circulation, and this peak was associated with early post-transplant HvG declines.

Assay: immunoSEQ multiplex PCR; the TCRdb copy retains only in-frame clones and omits some. The repertoire holds approximately 78,000 clones, with around 87% as singletons. The CDR3 consists of 14 residues. Germline CDR1 and CDR2: LNHNV and YYDKDF (reference sequence). V was clipped by 5 bases and J by 3 bases, with 13 bases between them. The sample was unstimulated CD8+ T cells sorted from spleen or lymph node cells, taken before transplant. The V and J genes are TRBV15 and TRBJ1-2; no clear D gene. The sequence was obtained from a human donor who was the organ donor for an intestinal transplant. The CDR3 region has the DNA TGTGCCACCAGCGCCCCCGGCAAAGACTATGGCTACACCTTC. Its translation is CATSAPGKDYGYTF.